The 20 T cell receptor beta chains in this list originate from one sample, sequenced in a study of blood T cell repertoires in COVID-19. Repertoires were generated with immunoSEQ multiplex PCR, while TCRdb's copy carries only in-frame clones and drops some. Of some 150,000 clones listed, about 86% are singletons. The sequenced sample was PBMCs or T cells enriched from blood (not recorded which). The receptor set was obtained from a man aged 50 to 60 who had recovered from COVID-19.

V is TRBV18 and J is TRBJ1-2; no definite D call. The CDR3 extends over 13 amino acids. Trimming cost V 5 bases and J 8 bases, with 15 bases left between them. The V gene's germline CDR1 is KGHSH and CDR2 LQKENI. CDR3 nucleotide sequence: TGTGCCAGCTCAACCGACCCGGGATACGGCTACACCTTC. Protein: CASSTDPGYGYTF.

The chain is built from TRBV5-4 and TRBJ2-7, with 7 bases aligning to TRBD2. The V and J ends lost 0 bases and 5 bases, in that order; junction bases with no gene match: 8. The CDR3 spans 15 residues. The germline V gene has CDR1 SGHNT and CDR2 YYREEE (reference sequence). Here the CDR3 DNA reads TGTGCCAGCAGCTTGGGGGCTGCGGGGAGGGACGAGCAGTACTTC. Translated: CASSLGAAGRDEQYF.

In DNA form, the CDR3 reads TGTGCCAGCAGTGACATCAGCGGGGGAGATACGCAGTATTTT. Translating it yields CASSDISGGDTQYF. This sequence joins TRBV6-4 and TRBJ2-3, with 8 bases aligning to TRBD2. Germline V CDR1 and CDR2: MRHNA, SNTAGT. V shed 2 bases and J 5 bases; nucleotides not matched to a gene: 3. The CDR3 totals 14 residues.

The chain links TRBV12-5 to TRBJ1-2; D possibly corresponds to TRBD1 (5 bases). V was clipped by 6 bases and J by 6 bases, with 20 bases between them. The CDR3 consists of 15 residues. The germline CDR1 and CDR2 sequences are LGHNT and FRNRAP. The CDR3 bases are TGTGCTAGTGGCCCGGTTGGGGCCCCGCGTGATGGCTACACCTTC. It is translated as CASGPVGAPRDGYTF.

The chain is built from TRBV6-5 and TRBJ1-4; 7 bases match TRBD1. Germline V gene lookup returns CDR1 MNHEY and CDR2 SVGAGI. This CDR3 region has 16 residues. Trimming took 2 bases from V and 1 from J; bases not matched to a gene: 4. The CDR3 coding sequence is TGTGCCAGCAGTTACACCTACAGGGGAACTAATGAAAAACTGTTTTTT. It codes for CASSYTYRGTNEKLFF.

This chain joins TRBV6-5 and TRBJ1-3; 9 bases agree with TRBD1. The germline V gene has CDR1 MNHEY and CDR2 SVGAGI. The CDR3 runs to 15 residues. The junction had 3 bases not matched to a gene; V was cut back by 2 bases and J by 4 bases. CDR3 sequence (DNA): TGTGCCAGCAGTTACGGACAGGGGCACGGAAACACCATATATTTT. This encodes CASSYGQGHGNTIYF.

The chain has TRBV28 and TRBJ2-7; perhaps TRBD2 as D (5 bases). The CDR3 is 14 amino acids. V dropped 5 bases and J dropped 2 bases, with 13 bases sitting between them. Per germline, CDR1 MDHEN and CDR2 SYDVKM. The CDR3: CASSPWTGTYEQYF. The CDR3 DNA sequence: TGTGCCAGCAGTCCGTGGACGGGAACCTACGAGCAGTACTTC.

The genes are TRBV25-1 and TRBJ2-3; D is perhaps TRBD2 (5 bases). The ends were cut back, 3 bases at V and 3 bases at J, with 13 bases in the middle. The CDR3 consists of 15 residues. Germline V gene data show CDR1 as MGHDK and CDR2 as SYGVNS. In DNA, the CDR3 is TGTGCCAGCAGTGAGCCTGCACTAGGGACAGATACGCAGTATTTT. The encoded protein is CASSEPALGTDTQYF. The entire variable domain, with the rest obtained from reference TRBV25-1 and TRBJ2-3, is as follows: EADIYQTPRYLVIGTGKKITLECSQTMGHDKMYWYQQDPGMELHLIHYSYGVNSTEKGDLSSESTVSRIRTEHFPLTLESARPSHTSQYLCASSEPALGTDTQYFGPGTRLTVL.

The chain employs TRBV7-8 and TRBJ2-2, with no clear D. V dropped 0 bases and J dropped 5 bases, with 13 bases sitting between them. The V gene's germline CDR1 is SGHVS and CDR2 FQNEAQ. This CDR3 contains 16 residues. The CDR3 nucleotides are TGTGCCAGCAGCTTAGCGATGTCAGGTGGGACCGGGGAGCTGTTTTTT. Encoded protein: CASSLAMSGGTGELFF.

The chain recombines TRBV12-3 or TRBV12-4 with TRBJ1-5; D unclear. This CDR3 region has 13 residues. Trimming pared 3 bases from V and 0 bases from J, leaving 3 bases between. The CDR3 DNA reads TGTGCCAGCAGTTTCAATAGCAATCAGCCCCAGCATTTT. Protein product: CASSFNSNQPQHF.

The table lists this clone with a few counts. CDR3 loop: CASGLVAGGLTPGNEQFF. CDR3 bases: TGTGCTAGTGGTTTGGTAGCGGGGGGGCTCACCCCTGGGAATGAGCAGTTCTTC. The chain joins TRBV12-5 to TRBJ2-1, with TRBD2 matching 10 bases. V lost 0 bases, J lost 7 bases, and 12 bases stayed unmatched. This CDR3 has 18 residues. Germline values: CDR1 LGHNT, CDR2 FRNRAP.

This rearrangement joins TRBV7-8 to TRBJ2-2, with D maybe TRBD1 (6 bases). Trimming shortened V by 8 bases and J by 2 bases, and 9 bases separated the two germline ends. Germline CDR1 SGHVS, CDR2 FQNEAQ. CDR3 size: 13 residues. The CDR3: CASSGVNTGELFF. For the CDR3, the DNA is TGTGCCAGCTCAGGGGTTAACACCGGGGAGCTGTTTTTT.

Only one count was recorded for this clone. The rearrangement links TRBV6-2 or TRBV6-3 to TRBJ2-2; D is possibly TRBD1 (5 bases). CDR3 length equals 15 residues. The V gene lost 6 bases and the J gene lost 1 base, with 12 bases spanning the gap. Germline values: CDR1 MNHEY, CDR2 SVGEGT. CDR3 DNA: TGTGCCAGCAGCAAACAAAGGGGGAACACCGGGGAGCTGTTTTTT. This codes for CASSKQRGNTGELFF.

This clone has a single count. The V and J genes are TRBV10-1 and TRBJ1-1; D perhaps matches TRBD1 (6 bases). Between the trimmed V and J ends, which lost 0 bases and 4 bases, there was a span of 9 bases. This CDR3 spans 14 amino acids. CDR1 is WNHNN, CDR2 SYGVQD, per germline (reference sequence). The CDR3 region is CASSESRGGTEAFF. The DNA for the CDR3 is TGCGCCAGCAGTGAGTCTAGGGGGGGCACTGAAGCTTTCTTT.

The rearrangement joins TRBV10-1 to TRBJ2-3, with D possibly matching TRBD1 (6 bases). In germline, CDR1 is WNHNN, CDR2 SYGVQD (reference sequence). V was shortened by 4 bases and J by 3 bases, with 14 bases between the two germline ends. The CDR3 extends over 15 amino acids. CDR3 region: CASSVGAGETDTQYF. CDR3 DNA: TGCGCCAGCAGTGTAGGGGCAGGGGAGACAGATACGCAGTATTTT.

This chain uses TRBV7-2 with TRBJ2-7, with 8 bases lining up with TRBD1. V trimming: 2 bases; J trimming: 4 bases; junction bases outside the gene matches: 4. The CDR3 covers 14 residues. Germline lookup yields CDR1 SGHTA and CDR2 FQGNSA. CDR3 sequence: CASSLWTGKYEQYF. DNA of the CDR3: TGTGCCAGCAGCTTATGGACAGGGAAGTACGAGCAGTACTTC.

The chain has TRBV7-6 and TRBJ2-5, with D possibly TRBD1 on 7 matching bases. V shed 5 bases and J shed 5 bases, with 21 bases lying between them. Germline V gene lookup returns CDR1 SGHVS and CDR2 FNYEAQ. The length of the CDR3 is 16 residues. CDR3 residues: CASSQGRAGGSETQYF. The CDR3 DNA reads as TGTGCCAGCAGCCAAGGTCGGGCAGGGGGGAGTGAGACCCAGTACTTC.

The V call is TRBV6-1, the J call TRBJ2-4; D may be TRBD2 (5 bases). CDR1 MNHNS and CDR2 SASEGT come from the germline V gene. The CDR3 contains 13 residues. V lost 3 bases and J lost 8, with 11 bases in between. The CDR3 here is CASSEGPGDIQYF. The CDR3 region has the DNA TGTGCCAGCAGTGAGGGTCCCGGGGACATTCAGTACTTC.

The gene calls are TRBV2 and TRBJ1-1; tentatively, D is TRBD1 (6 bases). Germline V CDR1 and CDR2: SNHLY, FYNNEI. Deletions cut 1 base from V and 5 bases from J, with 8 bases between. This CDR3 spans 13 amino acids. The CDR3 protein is CASSEDRETEAFF. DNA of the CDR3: TGTGCCAGCAGTGAAGACAGGGAGACTGAAGCTTTCTTT.

For the CDR3, the DNA is TGCGCCAGCAGCCACGTACTAGCATCCGGGACAGTTCTTAAGCCCCAGCATTTT. Translation gives CASSHVLASGTVLKPQHF. J is TRBJ1-5 and V is TRBV4-1; 7 bases match TRBD1. Germline CDR1 reads MGHRA; CDR2 reads YSYEKL. The trim removed 3 bases at V and 8 bases at J, leaving 19 bases unmatched. CDR3 length: 18 amino acids.